This section outlines one T cell receptor (beta chain) sequence together with its context. This sample is drawn from a study of PD-L1 blockade in urothelial cancer. Profiling relied on immunoSEQ multiplex PCR, and the TCRdb table lists in-frame clones only, not all of them. The sample records roughly 56,000 clones, about four fifths being singletons. V was cut by 3 bases and J by 7 bases, with 11 bases left in between. Germline-derived CDR1 and CDR2 are SGHRS and YFSETQ. This CDR3 is 13 amino acids long. The V and J genes are TRBV5-1 and TRBJ1-3; TRBD1 is a possible D gene (6 bases). This sample comprised PBMCs, obtained around atezolizumab (anti-PD-L1) treatment. The TCR sequence derives from a man aged 65 to 85 with urothelial cancer. The CDR3 DNA follows: TGCGCCAGCAGCTCAACAGGGAGTAACACCATATATTTT. Amino acids: CASSSTGSNTIYF.